Here is one T cell receptor (beta chain) with its context. It lacks a known antigen. Library generation was performed with 5' RACE. For each TCR library, around 4,000 ng of total RNA was used. For each sample, cDNA synthesis with SMARTScribe reverse transcriptase was split into eight separate reactions. During cDNA synthesis, template switching was used to introduce unique molecular identifiers that contained a 6-nucleotide sample barcode. TCRalpha and TCRbeta cDNA was amplified in two nested PCRs of approximately 17 and 9 cycles, and bead purification was carried out after each PCR. Before amplification, the cDNA was treated with uracil DNA-glycosylase and purified using the QIAquick PCR purification kit. The second PCR was the step at which Illumina TruSeq-compatible adapters and sample-specific barcodes were added. Library quality and concentration were assessed using TapeStation and Qubit, and roughly 5.5 ng of each library was pooled. Sequencing of pooled libraries was carried out on an Illumina HiSeq2500 single-index Rapid Run using 2 x 100 bp reads and custom sequencing primers. In the source study's methods: UMI-based consensus assembly with MiGEC version 1.2.6 was used to correct PCR and sequencing errors. MiXCR version 2.1.1 handled V(D)J alignment, clonotype assembly and CDR3 extraction. Normalisation of gene usage, clonotype sharing and MAIT/NKT TCR abundance was achieved by analysing the top 1000, 10 000 and 20 000 clonotypes per sample. Diversity was computed as the inverse Simpson index with the vegan R package after downsampling to 27 000 UMIs. Paired Mann-Whitney U tests were applied to discordant twin pairs, and Benjamini-Hochberg correction was used for multiple testing. The reads were reprocessed in TCRdb, with one entry per CDR3 protein sequence and no accompanying DNA. The V and J calls, along with clone size, are taken from TCRdb and not from the paper's own processing. The sample's clone listing holds 88,000 or so distinct CDR3 sequences. 6.5% to 9% of the sample goes to the ten largest clones.

These data originate in a study of monozygotic twins with inflammatory bowel disease (dated by TCRdb to between 2018 and 2021). A note on the overall study: The complete study included approximately 28 monozygotic twin pairs: 19 IBD-discordant Danish pairs and nine German pairs, of which four were IBD-concordant and five were IBD-discordant. The search for disease-associated traits relied mainly on comparing, within discordant pairs, IBD patients with their genetically identical healthy co-twins. Each individual had, on average, about 151 000 unique TCRalpha sequences and 181 000 unique TCRbeta sequences available for analysis.

CDR1 is given as WNHNN and CDR2 as SYGVQD, both from the germline V gene (reference sequence). Counted from cysteine to phenylalanine, this CDR3 has 15 amino acids. Only the protein sequence is given. Study-wide findings and limitations: The analysis was unable to tell apart different T cell subtypes. IBD patients shared fewer clonotypes with other individuals than healthy twins did, most markedly in patients showing signs of disease activity. No single strong signal or clonotype linked to IBD turned up in the results, so the idea that one exists was not supported. A decrease in TCRbeta repertoire diversity, as measured by inverse Simpson index, was observed in IBD patients compared with their healthy co-twins. No difference in repertoire similarity was observed between concordant and discordant twins, possibly owing to limited statistical power. Because patients were on differing immunosuppressive treatments, the repertoires may have picked up extra background noise and inter-individual variability.

From each donor, an approximately 2.5 ml peripheral blood sample was collected into PAXgene tubes and stored at -80 degrees C. Without any T cell sorting, total RNA was extracted from whole blood using the PAXgene blood miRNA kit on an automated QIAcube. Peripheral blood from monozygotic twin pairs concordant or discordant for inflammatory bowel disease was subjected to deep TCRalpha and TCRbeta repertoire profiling with unique molecular barcoding. Smoking habits were recorded for all twin pairs, and individuals were classified as current, former or never smokers. The V and J segments used are TRBV10-1 and TRBJ2-2; TCRdb picks TRBD2, but there is no DNA to check that call. What was sequenced was blood. The sequence came from a human donor with ulcerative colitis or Crohn's disease, or a healthy co-twin of an affected twin (not recorded which). The CDR3 loop reads CASRSSVFDTGELFF.